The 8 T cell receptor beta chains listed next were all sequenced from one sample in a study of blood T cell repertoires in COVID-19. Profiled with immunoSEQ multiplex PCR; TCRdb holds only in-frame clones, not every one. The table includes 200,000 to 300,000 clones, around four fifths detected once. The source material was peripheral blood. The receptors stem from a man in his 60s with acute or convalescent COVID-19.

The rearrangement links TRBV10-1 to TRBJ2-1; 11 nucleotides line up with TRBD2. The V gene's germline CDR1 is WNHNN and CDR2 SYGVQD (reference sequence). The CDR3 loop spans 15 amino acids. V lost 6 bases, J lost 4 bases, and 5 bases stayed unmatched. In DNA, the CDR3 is TGCGCCAGCAGCGATTCTAGCGGGGGGTACAATGAGCAGTTCTTC. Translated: CASSDSSGGYNEQFF.

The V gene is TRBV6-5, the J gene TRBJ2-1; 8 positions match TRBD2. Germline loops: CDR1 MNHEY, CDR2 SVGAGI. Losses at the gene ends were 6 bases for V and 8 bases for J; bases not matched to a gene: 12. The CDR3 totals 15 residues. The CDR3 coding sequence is TGTGCCAGCAGACCCGGAGCGGGGGCATCCCATGAGCAGTTCTTC. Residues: CASRPGAGASHEQFF.

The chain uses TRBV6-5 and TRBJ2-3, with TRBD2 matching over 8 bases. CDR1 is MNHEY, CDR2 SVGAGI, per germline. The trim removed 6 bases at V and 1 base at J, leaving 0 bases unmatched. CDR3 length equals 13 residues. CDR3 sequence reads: CASRTSGTDTQYF. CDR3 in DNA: TGTGCCAGCAGGACTAGCGGCACAGATACGCAGTATTTT.

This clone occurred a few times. The CDR3 loop is CASSLGTVGNQPQHF. CDR3 coding DNA: TGTGCCAGCAGCTTGGGGACAGTTGGCAATCAGCCCCAGCATTTT. The rearrangement links TRBV5-6 to TRBJ1-5, with TRBD1 as a possible D gene (6 bases). Germline CDR1 reads SGHDT; CDR2 reads YYEEEE. The germline V and J ends were trimmed by 0 bases and 2 bases, with 9 bases remaining between them. The CDR3 is made up of 15 amino acids.

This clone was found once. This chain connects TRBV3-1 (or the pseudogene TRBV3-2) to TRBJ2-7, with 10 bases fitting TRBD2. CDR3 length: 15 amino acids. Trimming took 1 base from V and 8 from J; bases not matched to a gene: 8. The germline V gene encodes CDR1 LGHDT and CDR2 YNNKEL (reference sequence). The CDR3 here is CASSQGPSGGSQQYF. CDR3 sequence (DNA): TGTGCCAGCAGCCAAGGGCCTAGCGGGGGCTCCCAGCAGTACTTC.

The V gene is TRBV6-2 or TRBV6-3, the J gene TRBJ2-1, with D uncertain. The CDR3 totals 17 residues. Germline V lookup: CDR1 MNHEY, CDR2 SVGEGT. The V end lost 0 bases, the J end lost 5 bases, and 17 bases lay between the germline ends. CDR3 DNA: TGTGCCAGCAGTTACTCGATAGCTCAGAGGATAAACAATGAGCAGTTCTTC. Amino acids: CASSYSIAQRINNEQFF.

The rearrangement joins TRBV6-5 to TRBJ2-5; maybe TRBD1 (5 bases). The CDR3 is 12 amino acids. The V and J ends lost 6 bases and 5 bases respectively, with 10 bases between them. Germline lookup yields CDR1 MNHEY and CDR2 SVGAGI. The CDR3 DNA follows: TGTGCCAGCAGGGGGCAGGTCGAGACCCAGTACTTC. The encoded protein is CASRGQVETQYF.

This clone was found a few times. DNA for the CDR3: TGTGCCACCAGCAGGGAACTAACAGGGGGGAGCTCCTACGAGCAGTACTTC. As protein: CATSRELTGGSSYEQYF. J is TRBJ2-7 and V is TRBV15; the match to TRBD1 covers 8 bases. J gave up 0 bases and V 3 bases, and 10 bases lay outside the gene matches. CDR1 and CDR2 (germline): LNHNV, YYDKDF (reference sequence). The CDR3 totals 17 residues.